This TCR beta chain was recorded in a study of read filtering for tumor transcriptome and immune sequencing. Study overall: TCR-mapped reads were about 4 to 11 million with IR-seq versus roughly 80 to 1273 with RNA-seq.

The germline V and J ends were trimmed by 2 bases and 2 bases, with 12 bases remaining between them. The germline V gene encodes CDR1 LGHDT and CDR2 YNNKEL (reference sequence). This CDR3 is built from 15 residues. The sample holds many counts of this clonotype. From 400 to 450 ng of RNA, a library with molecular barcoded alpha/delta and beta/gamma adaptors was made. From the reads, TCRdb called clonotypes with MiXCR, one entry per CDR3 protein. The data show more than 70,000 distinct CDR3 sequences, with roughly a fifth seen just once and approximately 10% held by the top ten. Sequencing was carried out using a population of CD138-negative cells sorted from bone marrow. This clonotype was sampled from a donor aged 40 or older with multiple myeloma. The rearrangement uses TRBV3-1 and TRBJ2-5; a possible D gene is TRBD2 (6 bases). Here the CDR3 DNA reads TGTGCCAGCAGCCAATTTTTGGGGGGTCAAGAGACCCAGTACTTC. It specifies CASSQFLGGQETQYF.